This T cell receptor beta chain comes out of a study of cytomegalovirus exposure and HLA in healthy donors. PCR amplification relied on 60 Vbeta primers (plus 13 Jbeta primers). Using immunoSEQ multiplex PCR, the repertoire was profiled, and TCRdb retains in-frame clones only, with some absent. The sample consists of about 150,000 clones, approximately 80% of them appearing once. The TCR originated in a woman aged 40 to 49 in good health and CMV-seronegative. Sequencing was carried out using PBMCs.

The CDR3 region has the DNA TGTGCCAGCAGTTTTCTGGCTAGCGGGGGGCGGGTAAACATTCAGTACTTC. It specifies CASSFLASGGRVNIQYF. This chain joins TRBV28 and TRBJ2-4; 11 nucleotides line up with TRBD2. This CDR3 region has 17 residues. CDR1 is MDHEN, CDR2 SYDVKM, per germline. V shed 3 bases and J 6 bases; nucleotides not matched to a gene: 10.